This T cell receptor (beta chain) came from a study of PD-L1 blockade in urothelial cancer. About the research overall: Prior regimens of chemotherapy numbered 0 to 3 per patient. Blood samples had a median of approximately 150,000 T cells. Study observations and caveats: Blood clones associated with the tumor expanded more at 3 weeks in durable-benefit patients.

This clone was seen once. The antigen is undetermined. The CDR3 is 14 amino acids. The junction had 3 bases not matched to a gene; V was cut back by 1 base and J by 6 bases. Germline V gives CDR1 SGHTA, CDR2 FQGNSA. Samples spanned pretreatment and treatment, with 1 to 8 time points per patient. Profiled with immunoSEQ multiplex PCR; TCRdb holds only in-frame clones, not every one. Of about 84,000 clones in the sample, around nine tenths were seen once. The V and J genes are TRBV7-2 and TRBJ2-3, with TRBD1 matching over 8 bases. The sample here was PBMCs, taken around atezolizumab (anti-PD-L1) treatment. The clonotype comes from a man in his 60s with urothelial cancer. The CDR3 DNA follows: TGTGCCAGCAGCTTAGACAGGGGGTCCGATACGCAGTATTTT. Residues: CASSLDRGSDTQYF.